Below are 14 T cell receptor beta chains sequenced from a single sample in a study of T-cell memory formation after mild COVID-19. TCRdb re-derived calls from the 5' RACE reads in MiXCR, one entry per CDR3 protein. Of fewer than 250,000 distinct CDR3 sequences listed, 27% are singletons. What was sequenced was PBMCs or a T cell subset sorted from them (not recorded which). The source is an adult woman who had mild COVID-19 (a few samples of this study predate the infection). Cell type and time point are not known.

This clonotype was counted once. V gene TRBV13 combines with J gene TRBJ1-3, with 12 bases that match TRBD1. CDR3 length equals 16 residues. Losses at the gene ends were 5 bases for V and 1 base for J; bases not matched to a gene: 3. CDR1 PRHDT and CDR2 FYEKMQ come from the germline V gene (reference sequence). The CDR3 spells CASSPGQGASGNTIYF. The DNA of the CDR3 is TGTGCCAGCAGCCCGGGACAGGGGGCATCTGGAAACACCATATATTTT.

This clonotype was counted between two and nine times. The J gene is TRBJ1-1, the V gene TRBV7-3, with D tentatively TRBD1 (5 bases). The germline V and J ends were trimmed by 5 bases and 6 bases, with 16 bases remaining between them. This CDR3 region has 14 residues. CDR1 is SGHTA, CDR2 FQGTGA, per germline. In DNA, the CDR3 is TGTGCCAGCAGCCCAGGGTCCGGGCTATCTGAAGCTTTCTTT. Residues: CASSPGSGLSEAFF.

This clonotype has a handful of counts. CDR3 coding DNA: TGTGCCAGCAGCTACGCTCATGACTACGAGCAGTACTTC. This encodes CASSYAHDYEQYF. V gene TRBV7-6 combines with J gene TRBJ2-7, with D unclear. With 4 bases removed from V and 3 bases from J, the gap between germline ends came to 10 bases. Germline CDR1 SGHVS, CDR2 FNYEAQ. The CDR3 totals 13 residues. Variable domain in full (rest from reference TRBV7-6 and TRBJ2-7): GAGVSQSPRYKVTKRGQDVALRCDPISGHVSLYWYRQALGQGPEFLTYFNYEAQQDKSGLPNDRFSAERPEGSISTLTIQRTEQRDSAMYRCASSYAHDYEQYFGPGTRLTVT.

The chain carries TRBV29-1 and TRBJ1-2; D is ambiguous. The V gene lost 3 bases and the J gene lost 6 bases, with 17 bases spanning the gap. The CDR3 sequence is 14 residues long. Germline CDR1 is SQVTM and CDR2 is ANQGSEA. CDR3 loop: CSVEVWGRSNGYTF. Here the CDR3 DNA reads TGCAGCGTTGAGGTATGGGGTCGAAGTAATGGCTACACCTTC.

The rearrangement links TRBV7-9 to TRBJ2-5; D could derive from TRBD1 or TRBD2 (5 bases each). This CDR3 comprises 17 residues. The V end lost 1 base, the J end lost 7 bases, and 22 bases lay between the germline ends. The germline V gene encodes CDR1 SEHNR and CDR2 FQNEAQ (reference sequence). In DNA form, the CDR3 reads TGTGCCAGCAGCTTAGGATTAACCAGGGAGTGGATGGGGACCCAGTACTTC. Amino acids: CASSLGLTREWMGTQYF.

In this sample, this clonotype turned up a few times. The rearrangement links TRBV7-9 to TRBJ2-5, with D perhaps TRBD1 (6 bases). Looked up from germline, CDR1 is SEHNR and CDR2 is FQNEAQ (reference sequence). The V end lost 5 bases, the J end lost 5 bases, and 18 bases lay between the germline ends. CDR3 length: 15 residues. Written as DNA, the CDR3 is TGTGCCAGCAGCCCTACAGGGTCCCATTGGGAGACCCAGTACTTC. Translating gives CASSPTGSHWETQYF.

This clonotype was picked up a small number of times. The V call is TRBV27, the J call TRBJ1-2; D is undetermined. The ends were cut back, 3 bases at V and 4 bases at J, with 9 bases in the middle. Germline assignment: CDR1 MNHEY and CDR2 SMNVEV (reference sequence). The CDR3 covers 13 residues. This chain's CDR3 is CASSLNSLYGYTF. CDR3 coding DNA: TGTGCCAGCAGTTTGAACAGTCTCTATGGCTACACCTTC.

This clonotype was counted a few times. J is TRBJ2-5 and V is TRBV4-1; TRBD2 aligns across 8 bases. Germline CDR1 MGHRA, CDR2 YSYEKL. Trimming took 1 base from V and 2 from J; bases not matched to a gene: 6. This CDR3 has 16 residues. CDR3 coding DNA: TGCGCCAGCAGCCAAGTTCTAGCGGGTGATCAAGAGACCCAGTACTTC. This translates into CASSQVLAGDQETQYF.

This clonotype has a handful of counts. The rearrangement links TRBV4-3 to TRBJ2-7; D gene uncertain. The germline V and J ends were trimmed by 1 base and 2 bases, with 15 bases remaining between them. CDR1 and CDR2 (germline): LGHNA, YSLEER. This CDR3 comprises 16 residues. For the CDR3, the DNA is TGCGCCAGCAGCCAAGGGGTGGCAACAGACCCCTACGAGCAGTACTTC. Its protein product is CASSQGVATDPYEQYF.

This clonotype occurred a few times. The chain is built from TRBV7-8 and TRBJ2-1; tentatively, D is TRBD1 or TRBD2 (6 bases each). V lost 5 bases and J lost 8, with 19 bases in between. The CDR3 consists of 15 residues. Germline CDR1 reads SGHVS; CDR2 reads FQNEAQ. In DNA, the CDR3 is TGTGCCAGCAGCCCGGGGGCTTTACCCTCCCATGAGCAGTTCTTC. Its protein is CASSPGALPSHEQFF.

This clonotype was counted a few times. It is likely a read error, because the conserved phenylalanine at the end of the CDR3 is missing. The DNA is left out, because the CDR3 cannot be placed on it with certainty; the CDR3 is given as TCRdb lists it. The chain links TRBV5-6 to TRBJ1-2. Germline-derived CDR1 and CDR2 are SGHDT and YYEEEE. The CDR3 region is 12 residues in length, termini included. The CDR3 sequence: CASSLSVGQPSI.

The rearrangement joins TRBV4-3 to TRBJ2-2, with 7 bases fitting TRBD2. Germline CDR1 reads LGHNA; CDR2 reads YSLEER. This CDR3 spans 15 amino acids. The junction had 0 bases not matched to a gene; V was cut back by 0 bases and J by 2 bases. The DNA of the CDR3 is TGCGCCAGCAGCCAAGAGACTAGCAACACCGGGGAGCTGTTTTTT. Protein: CASSQETSNTGELFF.

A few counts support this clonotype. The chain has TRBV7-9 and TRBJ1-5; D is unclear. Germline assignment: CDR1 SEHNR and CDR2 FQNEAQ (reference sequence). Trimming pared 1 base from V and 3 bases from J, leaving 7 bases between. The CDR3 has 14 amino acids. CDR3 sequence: CASSLGGLNQPQHF. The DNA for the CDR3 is TGTGCCAGCAGCTTAGGAGGGCTCAATCAGCCCCAGCATTTT. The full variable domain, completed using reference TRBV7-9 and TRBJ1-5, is DTGVSQNPRHKITKRGQNVTFRCDPISEHNRLYWYRQTLGQGPEFLTYFQNEAQLEKSRLLSDRFSAERPKGSFSTLEIQRTEQGDSAMYLCASSLGGLNQPQHFGDGTRLSIL.

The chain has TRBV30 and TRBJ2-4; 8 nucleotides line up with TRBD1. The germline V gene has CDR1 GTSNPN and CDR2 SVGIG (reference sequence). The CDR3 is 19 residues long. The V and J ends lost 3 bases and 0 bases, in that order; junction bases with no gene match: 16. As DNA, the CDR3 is TGTGCCTGGAGCCCCCGACAGGGGCCGTATTCAACAGCCAAAAACATTCAGTACTTC. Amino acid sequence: CAWSPRQGPYSTAKNIQYF.